The source of this TCR beta chain is a study of low-dose radiotherapy and immunotherapy resistance in tumors. Study-wide background: Members of Cohort 1 were treated with 0.5 Gy per fraction every 2 weeks. The prescribed total PTV dose was 6.5 Gy. Each patient was administered nivolumab intravenously at 240 mg, which was a flat dose, every two weeks, along with intravenous ipilimumab at 1 mg/kg every six weeks. Intravenously given cyclophosphamide 200 mg/m2 followed a two-week schedule that placed each dose one day before radiation and immunotherapy. Patients were on oral aspirin 300 mg taken daily for four cycles from cycle 1 day 1.

cDNA synthesis used a TRAV/TRBV-specific primer set for both chains. TCR amplification ran approximately 20 PCR cycles using constant-region and V-primer adapter primers. Using its own MiXCR run on the reads, TCRdb lists one record per CDR3 protein. The sample holds tens of thousands of distinct CDR3 sequences, around a quarter seen once. The J segment lost 6 bases and the V segment lost 5 bases, leaving 12 bases of the junction unmatched. Germline CDR1 is SGHVS and CDR2 is FQNEAQ. The CDR3 spans 16 residues. This clonotype was observed many times. The time point is: after trial treatment. Treatment in this sample: LDRT plus nivolumab, ipilimumab, low-dose cyclophosphamide and aspirin (RACIN trial).

The TCR sequence derives from a male donor with prostate cancer. This specimen consisted of PBMCs, obtained after low-dose radiotherapy plus immunotherapy. This sequence joins TRBV7-8 and TRBJ2-2; 7 nucleotides align to TRBD1. The CDR3, as DNA: TGTGCCAGCAGCCTCAGACAGGGTACTTTACCCGGGGAGCTGTTTTTT. Amino acid sequence: CASSLRQGTLPGELFF.